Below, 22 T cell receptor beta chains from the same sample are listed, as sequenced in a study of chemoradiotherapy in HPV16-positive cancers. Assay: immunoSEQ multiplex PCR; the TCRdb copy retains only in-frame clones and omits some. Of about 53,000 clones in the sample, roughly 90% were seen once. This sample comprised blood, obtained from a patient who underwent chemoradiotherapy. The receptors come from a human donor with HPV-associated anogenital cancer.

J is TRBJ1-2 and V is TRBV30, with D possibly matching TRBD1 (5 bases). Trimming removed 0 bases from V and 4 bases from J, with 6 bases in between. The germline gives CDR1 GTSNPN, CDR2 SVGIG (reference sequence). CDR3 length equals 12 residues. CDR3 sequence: CAWSVTGYGYTF. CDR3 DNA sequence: TGTGCCTGGAGTGTAACAGGCTATGGCTACACCTTC.

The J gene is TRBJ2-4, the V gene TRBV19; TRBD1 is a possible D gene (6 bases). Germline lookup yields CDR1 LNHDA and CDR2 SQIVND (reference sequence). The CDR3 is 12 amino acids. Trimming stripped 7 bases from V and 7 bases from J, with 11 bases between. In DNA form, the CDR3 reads TGTGCCAGTACCCTAACAGGGAACATTCAGTACTTC. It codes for CASTLTGNIQYF.

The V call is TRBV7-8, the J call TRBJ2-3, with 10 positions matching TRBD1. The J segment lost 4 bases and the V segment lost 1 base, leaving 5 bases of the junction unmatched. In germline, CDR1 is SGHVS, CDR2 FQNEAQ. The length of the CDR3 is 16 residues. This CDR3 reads CASSLGQGAWADTQYF. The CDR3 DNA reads TGTGCCAGCAGCTTAGGACAGGGGGCATGGGCAGATACGCAGTATTTT.

CDR3 amino acids: CASSLERVSSYEQYF. The CDR3 DNA sequence: TGTGCCAGCAGCTTGGAAAGGGTAAGCTCCTACGAGCAGTACTTC. The chain uses TRBV5-4 and TRBJ2-7; no firm D call. This CDR3 has 15 amino acids. Germline loops: CDR1 SGHNT, CDR2 YYREEE (reference sequence). Trimming removed 0 bases at V and 0 bases at J, with 10 bases between.

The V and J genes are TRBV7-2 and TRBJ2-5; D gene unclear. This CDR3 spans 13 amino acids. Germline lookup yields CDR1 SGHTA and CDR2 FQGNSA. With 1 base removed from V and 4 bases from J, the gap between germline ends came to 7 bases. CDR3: CASSLGLPETQYF. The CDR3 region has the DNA TGTGCCAGCAGCTTAGGGCTACCAGAGACCCAGTACTTC.

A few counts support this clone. For the CDR3, the DNA is TGTGCCAGCAGTTTAGGGATCTCGAACACTGAAGCTTTCTTT. Protein: CASSLGISNTEAFF. This sequence joins TRBV27 and TRBJ1-1; D remains ambiguous. This CDR3 region has 14 residues. The germline gives CDR1 MNHEY, CDR2 SMNVEV (reference sequence). Trimming shortened V by 2 bases and J by 1 base, and 8 bases separated the two germline ends.

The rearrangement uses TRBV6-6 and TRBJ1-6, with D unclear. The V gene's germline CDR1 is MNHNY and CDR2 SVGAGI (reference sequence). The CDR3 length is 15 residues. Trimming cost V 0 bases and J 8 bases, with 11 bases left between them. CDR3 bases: TGTGCCAGCAGTTACTCGATACATAGGGATTCACCCCTCCACTTT. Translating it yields CASSYSIHRDSPLHF.

The CDR3 coding sequence is TGTGCCAGCAGCTTGAGTAGGGGCAATAGCAATCAGCCCCAGCATTTT. The encoded protein is CASSLSRGNSNQPQHF. The V call is TRBV5-6, the J call TRBJ1-5; D might be TRBD1 (5 bases). The germline gives CDR1 SGHDT, CDR2 YYEEEE. The CDR3 sequence is 16 residues long. Trimming took 1 base from V and 0 from J, leaving 11 bases between them.

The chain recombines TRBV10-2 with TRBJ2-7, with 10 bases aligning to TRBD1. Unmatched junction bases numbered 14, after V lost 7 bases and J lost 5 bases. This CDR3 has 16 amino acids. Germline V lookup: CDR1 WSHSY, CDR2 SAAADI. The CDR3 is CASNPLLGQGLHEQYF. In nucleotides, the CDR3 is TGCGCCAGCAACCCCTTACTGGGACAGGGGCTACACGAGCAGTACTTC.

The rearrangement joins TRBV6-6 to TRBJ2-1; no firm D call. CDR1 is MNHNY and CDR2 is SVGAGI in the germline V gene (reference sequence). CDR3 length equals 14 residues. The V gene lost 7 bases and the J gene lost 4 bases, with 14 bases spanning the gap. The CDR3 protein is CASTRGFDYNEQFF. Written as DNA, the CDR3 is TGTGCCAGCACACGAGGTTTCGATTACAATGAGCAGTTCTTC.

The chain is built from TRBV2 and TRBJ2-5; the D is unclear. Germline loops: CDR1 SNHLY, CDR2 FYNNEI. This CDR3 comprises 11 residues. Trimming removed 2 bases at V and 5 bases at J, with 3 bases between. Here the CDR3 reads CASSESETQYF. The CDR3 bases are TGTGCCAGCAGTGAATCGGAGACCCAGTACTTC.

The CDR3 loop reads CASSFDSNQPQHF. DNA of the CDR3: TGTGCCAGCAGTTTCGACAGCAATCAGCCCCAGCATTTT. The chain couples TRBV6-5 to TRBJ1-5, with D uncertain. V lost 4 bases and J lost 1, with 5 bases in between. The CDR3 is 13 residues long. Germline lookup yields CDR1 MNHEY and CDR2 SVGAGI.

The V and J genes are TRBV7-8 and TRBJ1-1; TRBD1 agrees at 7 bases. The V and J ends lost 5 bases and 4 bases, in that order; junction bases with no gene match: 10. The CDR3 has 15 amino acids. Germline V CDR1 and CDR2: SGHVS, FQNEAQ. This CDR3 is CASSILQGSGTEAFF. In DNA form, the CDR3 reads TGTGCCAGCAGCATACTACAGGGGTCTGGCACTGAAGCTTTCTTT.

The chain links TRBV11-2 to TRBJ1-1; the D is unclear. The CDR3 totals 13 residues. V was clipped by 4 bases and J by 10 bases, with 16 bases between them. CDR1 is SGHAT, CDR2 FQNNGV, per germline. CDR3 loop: CASSSGVPRRAFF. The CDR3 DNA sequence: TGTGCCAGCAGCTCAGGAGTGCCCCGCAGAGCTTTCTTT.

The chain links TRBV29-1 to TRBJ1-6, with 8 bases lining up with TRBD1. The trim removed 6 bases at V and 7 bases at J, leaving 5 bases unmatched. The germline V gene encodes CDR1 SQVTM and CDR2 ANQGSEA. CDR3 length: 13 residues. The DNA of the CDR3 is TGCAGCGTCCGCCGGGACAGGAATTCACCCCTCCACTTT. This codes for CSVRRDRNSPLHF.

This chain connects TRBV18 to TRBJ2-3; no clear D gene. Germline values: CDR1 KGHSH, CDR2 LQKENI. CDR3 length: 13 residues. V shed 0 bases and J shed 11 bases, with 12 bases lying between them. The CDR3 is CASSPPLIRRQYF. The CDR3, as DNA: TGTGCCAGCTCACCACCGTTAATCCGAAGGCAGTATTTT. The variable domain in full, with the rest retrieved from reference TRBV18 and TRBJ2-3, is NAGVMQNPRHLVRRRGQEARLRCSPMKGHSHVYWYRQLPEEGLKFMVYLQKENIIDESGMPKERFSAEFPKEGPSILRIQQVVRGDSAAYFCASSPPLIRRQYFGPGTRLTVL.

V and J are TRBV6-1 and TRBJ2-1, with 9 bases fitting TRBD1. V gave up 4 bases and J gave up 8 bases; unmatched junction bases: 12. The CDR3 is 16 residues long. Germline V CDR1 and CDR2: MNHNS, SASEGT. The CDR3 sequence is CASSATGGKGSDEQFF. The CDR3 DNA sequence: TGTGCCAGCAGTGCGACAGGGGGAAAGGGTAGCGATGAGCAGTTCTTC.

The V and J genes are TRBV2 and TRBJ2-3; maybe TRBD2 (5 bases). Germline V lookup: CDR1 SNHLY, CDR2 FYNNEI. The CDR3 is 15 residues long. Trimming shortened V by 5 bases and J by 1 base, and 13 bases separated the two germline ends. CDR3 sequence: CASSRTAYGTDTQYF. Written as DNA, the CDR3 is TGTGCCAGCAGTCGGACTGCCTACGGCACAGATACGCAGTATTTT.

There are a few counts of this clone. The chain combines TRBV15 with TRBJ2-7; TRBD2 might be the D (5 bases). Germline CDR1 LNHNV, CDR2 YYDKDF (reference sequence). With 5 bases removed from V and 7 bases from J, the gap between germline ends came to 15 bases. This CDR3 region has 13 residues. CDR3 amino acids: CATSGKLGLEQYF. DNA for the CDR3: TGTGCCACCAGCGGAAAACTAGGGTTAGAGCAGTACTTC.

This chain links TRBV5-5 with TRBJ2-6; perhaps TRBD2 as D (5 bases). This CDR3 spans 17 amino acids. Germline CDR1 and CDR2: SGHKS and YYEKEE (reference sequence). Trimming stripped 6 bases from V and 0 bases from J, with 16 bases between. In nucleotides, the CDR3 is TGTGCCAGCACCCCCGCGGGCAGAACCTCTGGGGCCAACGTCCTGACTTTC. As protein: CASTPAGRTSGANVLTF.

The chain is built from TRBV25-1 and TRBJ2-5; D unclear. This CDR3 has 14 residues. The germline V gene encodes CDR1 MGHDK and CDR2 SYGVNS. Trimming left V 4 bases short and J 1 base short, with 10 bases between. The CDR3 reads CASSAPGRQETQYF. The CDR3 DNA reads TGTGCCAGCAGTGCCCCCGGGCGCCAAGAGACCCAGTACTTC. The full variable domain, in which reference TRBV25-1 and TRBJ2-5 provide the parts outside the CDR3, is EADIYQTPRYLVIGTGKKITLECSQTMGHDKMYWYQQDPGMELHLIHYSYGVNSTEKGDLSSESTVSRIRTEHFPLTLESARPSHTSQYLCASSAPGRQETQYFGPGTRLLVL.

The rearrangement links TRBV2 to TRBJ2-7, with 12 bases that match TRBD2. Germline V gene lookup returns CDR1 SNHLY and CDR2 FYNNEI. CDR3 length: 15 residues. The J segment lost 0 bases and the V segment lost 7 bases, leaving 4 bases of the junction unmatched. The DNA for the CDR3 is TGTGCCAGCAAAACTAGCGGGGGGCTCTCCTACGAGCAGTACTTC. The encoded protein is CASKTSGGLSYEQYF. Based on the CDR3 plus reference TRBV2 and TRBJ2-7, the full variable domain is EPEVTQTPSHQVTQMGQEVILRCVPISNHLYFYWYRQILGQKVEFLVSFYNNEISEKSEIFDDQFSVERPDGSNFTLKIRSTKLEDSAMYFCASKTSGGLSYEQYFGPGTRLTVT.